This is a list of T cell receptor beta chains from one sample in a study of blood T cell repertoires in COVID-19. The assay was immunoSEQ multiplex PCR, and TCRdb's table has in-frame clones only and misses some. The sample includes 100,000 to 150,000 clones, 85% to 90% of them seen just once. Sequenced input: peripheral blood. The source is a man aged 65-85 years with active or convalescent COVID-19. Both conserved end residues are part of each CDR3. The order of the fields is D gene, V gene, clone size, J gene, CDR3 DNA, CDR3 protein. A D gene is named only where the DNA matches it firmly. Some rows have no size entry. The others give once, few or many, or a class for an expanded clone.

D: -; V: TRBV24-1; size: -; J: TRBJ1-1; DNA: TGTGCCACCAGTGACGGACAGTCGAACACTGAAGCTTTCTTT; CDR3: CATSDGQSNTEAFF
D: TRBD2; V: TRBV2; size: -; J: TRBJ2-1; DNA: TGTGCCAGCGTTCTAGCGGTGGGGGGTGAGCAGTTCTTC; CDR3: CASVLAVGGEQFF
D: -; V: TRBV28; size: -; J: TRBJ1-2; DNA: TGTGCCAGCCAAGGCAGGACTAACTATGGCTACACCTTC; CDR3: CASQGRTNYGYTF
D: -; V: TRBV6-1; size: -; J: TRBJ2-5; DNA: TGTGCCAGCAGTGAAGGGGGAGCGGAGACCCAGTACTTC; CDR3: CASSEGGAETQYF
D: TRBD2; V: TRBV11-3; size: -; J: TRBJ2-5; DNA: TGTGCCAGCAGCCCGGGGACTAGCGGGAGGACCCAAGAGACCCAGTACTTC; CDR3: CASSPGTSGRTQETQYF
D: -; V: TRBV4-1; size: -; J: TRBJ2-5; DNA: TGCGCCAGCAGCCAAGAGGGGACGGCGGGACGGGAGACCCAGTACTTC; CDR3: CASSQEGTAGRETQYF
D: TRBD1; V: TRBV5-1; size: -; J: TRBJ1-5; DNA: TGCGCCAGCAGCTCAGGACAGGGCAGTCAGCCCCAGCATTTT; CDR3: CASSSGQGSQPQHF
D: -; V: TRBV6-5; size: -; J: TRBJ1-6; DNA: TGTGCCAGCAGTCGGACAGATTCACCCCTCCACTTT; CDR3: CASSRTDSPLHF
D: -; V: TRBV7-8; size: -; J: TRBJ1-5; DNA: TGTGCCAGCAGCTTAGCGAATTCGGGTGTCAGCAATCAGCCCCAGCATTTT; CDR3: CASSLANSGVSNQPQHF
D: TRBD2; V: TRBV29-1; size: -; J: TRBJ2-7; DNA: TGCAGCGTCGCTAGCGGGAGGGCCTACGAGCAGTACTTC; CDR3: CSVASGRAYEQYF
D: TRBD1; V: TRBV6-5; size: -; J: TRBJ2-2; DNA: TGTGCCAGCAGCCTTGACAGGGCCTTCACCGGGGAGCTGTTTTTT; CDR3: CASSLDRAFTGELFF
D: -; V: TRBV7-3; size: -; J: TRBJ1-2; DNA: TGTGCCAGCAGCCCAGACGGTGGCGGGGCTGGCTACACCTTC; CDR3: CASSPDGGGAGYTF
D: -; V: TRBV28; size: -; J: TRBJ2-1; DNA: TGTGCCAGCAGTCGCTCCTACAATGAGCAGTTCTTC; CDR3: CASSRSYNEQFF
D: -; V: TRBV2; size: -; J: TRBJ1-5; DNA: TGTGCCAGCAGCGGCGAGGGGGATCAGCCCCAGCATTTT; CDR3: CASSGEGDQPQHF
D: -; V: TRBV29-1; size: -; J: TRBJ2-7; DNA: TGCAGCGCCGCAGGGAGCCAGGGGCTATGGCGCGAGCAGTACTTC; CDR3: CSAAGSQGLWREQYF
D: -; V: TRBV6-5; size: -; J: TRBJ1-6; DNA: TGTGCCAGCAGTTACCGAGACGGGTATAATTCACCCCTCCACTTT; CDR3: CASSYRDGYNSPLHF
D: TRBD1; V: TRBV2; size: -; J: TRBJ2-6; DNA: TGTGCCAGCAGACGCACAGGGGGCGGGGCCAACGTCCTGACTTTC; CDR3: CASRRTGGGANVLTF
D: TRBD1; V: TRBV19; size: -; J: TRBJ1-4; DNA: TGTGCCAGTAGTAGGACAGGGAAGGAAGAAAAACTGTTTTTT; CDR3: CASSRTGKEEKLFF
D: -; V: TRBV5-1; size: -; J: TRBJ1-3; DNA: TGCGCCAGCAGCTTACCGGGTACTGGAAACACCATATATTTT; CDR3: CASSLPGTGNTIYF
D: TRBD1; V: TRBV29-1; size: -; J: TRBJ1-1; DNA: TGCAGCGTTGGGGGACAGGGGAACACTGAAGCTTTCTTT; CDR3: CSVGGQGNTEAFF
D: TRBD1; V: TRBV2; size: once; J: TRBJ1-2; DNA: TGTGCCAGCAGTTCTATCACGGGACAGGGGGCGAACTATGGCTACACCTTC; CDR3: CASSSITGQGANYGYTF
D: -; V: TRBV11-2; size: -; J: TRBJ2-5; DNA: TGTGCCAGCAGCGGCAGCGGGGAGACCCAGTACTTC; CDR3: CASSGSGETQYF
D: -; V: TRBV18; size: -; J: TRBJ1-6; DNA: TGTGCCAGCTCACCAGAGCAGGGGATGGAATCACCCCTCCACTTT; CDR3: CASSPEQGMESPLHF
D: TRBD1; V: TRBV29-1; size: once; J: TRBJ2-4; DNA: TGCAGCGTTTGGGACAGCGCAAACATTCAGTACTTC; CDR3: CSVWDSANIQYF
D: -; V: TRBV7-9; size: -; J: TRBJ2-5; DNA: TGTGCCAGCAGCTTAGCGCTATCGGGACAAACAAAAGAGACCCAGTACTTC; CDR3: CASSLALSGQTKETQYF
D: -; V: TRBV2; size: once; J: TRBJ2-3; DNA: TGTGCCAGCAGTGAAGGGGACTTGACGCAGTATTTT; CDR3: CASSEGDLTQYF
D: TRBD2; V: TRBV11-3; size: -; J: TRBJ2-1; DNA: TGTGCCAGCAGCTTATGTTCCTGGACTAGCGGGAAGGATTCCTACAATGAGCAGTTCTTC; CDR3: CASSLCSWTSGKDSYNEQFF